The source of this T cell receptor (beta chain) is a study of T cell responses to AZD1222 COVID-19 vaccine. TCRdb's table, derived via immunoSEQ multiplex PCR, lists solely in-frame clones and lacks some. The sample has roughly 160,000 clones, around 87% seen once. Details on this clone: Its antigen is still unknown.

General study points: Most donors were white British, females outnumbered males, and clonal diversity was possibly underestimated. Spike-wide vaccine-associated CD4 TCRs dominated at 160-218 and 743-854. Epitopes outside B.1.351 and B.1.1.7 mutated regions reportedly drew nearly half of spike TCRs.

The clonotype was recovered from an adult in good health. The source was peripheral blood, collected on day 0 of AZD1222 vaccination.

The CDR3 spells CASSLTLENSPLHF. The CDR3 nucleotides are TGTGCCAGCAGCTTGACCCTTGAGAATTCACCCCTCCACTTT. This chain joins TRBV5-4 and TRBJ1-6; D remains unclear. The V end was cut by 1 base, the J end by 7 bases, with 9 bases between. CDR3 length equals 14 residues. Germline V gene data show CDR1 as SGHNT and CDR2 as YYREEE (reference sequence). The full variable domain, with the rest looked up from reference TRBV5-4 and TRBJ1-6, is ETGVTQSPTHLIKTRGQQVTLRCSSQSGHNTVSWYQQALGQGPQFIFQYYREEENGRGNFPPRFSGLQFPNYSSELNVNALELDDSALYLCASSLTLENSPLHFGNGTRLTVT.